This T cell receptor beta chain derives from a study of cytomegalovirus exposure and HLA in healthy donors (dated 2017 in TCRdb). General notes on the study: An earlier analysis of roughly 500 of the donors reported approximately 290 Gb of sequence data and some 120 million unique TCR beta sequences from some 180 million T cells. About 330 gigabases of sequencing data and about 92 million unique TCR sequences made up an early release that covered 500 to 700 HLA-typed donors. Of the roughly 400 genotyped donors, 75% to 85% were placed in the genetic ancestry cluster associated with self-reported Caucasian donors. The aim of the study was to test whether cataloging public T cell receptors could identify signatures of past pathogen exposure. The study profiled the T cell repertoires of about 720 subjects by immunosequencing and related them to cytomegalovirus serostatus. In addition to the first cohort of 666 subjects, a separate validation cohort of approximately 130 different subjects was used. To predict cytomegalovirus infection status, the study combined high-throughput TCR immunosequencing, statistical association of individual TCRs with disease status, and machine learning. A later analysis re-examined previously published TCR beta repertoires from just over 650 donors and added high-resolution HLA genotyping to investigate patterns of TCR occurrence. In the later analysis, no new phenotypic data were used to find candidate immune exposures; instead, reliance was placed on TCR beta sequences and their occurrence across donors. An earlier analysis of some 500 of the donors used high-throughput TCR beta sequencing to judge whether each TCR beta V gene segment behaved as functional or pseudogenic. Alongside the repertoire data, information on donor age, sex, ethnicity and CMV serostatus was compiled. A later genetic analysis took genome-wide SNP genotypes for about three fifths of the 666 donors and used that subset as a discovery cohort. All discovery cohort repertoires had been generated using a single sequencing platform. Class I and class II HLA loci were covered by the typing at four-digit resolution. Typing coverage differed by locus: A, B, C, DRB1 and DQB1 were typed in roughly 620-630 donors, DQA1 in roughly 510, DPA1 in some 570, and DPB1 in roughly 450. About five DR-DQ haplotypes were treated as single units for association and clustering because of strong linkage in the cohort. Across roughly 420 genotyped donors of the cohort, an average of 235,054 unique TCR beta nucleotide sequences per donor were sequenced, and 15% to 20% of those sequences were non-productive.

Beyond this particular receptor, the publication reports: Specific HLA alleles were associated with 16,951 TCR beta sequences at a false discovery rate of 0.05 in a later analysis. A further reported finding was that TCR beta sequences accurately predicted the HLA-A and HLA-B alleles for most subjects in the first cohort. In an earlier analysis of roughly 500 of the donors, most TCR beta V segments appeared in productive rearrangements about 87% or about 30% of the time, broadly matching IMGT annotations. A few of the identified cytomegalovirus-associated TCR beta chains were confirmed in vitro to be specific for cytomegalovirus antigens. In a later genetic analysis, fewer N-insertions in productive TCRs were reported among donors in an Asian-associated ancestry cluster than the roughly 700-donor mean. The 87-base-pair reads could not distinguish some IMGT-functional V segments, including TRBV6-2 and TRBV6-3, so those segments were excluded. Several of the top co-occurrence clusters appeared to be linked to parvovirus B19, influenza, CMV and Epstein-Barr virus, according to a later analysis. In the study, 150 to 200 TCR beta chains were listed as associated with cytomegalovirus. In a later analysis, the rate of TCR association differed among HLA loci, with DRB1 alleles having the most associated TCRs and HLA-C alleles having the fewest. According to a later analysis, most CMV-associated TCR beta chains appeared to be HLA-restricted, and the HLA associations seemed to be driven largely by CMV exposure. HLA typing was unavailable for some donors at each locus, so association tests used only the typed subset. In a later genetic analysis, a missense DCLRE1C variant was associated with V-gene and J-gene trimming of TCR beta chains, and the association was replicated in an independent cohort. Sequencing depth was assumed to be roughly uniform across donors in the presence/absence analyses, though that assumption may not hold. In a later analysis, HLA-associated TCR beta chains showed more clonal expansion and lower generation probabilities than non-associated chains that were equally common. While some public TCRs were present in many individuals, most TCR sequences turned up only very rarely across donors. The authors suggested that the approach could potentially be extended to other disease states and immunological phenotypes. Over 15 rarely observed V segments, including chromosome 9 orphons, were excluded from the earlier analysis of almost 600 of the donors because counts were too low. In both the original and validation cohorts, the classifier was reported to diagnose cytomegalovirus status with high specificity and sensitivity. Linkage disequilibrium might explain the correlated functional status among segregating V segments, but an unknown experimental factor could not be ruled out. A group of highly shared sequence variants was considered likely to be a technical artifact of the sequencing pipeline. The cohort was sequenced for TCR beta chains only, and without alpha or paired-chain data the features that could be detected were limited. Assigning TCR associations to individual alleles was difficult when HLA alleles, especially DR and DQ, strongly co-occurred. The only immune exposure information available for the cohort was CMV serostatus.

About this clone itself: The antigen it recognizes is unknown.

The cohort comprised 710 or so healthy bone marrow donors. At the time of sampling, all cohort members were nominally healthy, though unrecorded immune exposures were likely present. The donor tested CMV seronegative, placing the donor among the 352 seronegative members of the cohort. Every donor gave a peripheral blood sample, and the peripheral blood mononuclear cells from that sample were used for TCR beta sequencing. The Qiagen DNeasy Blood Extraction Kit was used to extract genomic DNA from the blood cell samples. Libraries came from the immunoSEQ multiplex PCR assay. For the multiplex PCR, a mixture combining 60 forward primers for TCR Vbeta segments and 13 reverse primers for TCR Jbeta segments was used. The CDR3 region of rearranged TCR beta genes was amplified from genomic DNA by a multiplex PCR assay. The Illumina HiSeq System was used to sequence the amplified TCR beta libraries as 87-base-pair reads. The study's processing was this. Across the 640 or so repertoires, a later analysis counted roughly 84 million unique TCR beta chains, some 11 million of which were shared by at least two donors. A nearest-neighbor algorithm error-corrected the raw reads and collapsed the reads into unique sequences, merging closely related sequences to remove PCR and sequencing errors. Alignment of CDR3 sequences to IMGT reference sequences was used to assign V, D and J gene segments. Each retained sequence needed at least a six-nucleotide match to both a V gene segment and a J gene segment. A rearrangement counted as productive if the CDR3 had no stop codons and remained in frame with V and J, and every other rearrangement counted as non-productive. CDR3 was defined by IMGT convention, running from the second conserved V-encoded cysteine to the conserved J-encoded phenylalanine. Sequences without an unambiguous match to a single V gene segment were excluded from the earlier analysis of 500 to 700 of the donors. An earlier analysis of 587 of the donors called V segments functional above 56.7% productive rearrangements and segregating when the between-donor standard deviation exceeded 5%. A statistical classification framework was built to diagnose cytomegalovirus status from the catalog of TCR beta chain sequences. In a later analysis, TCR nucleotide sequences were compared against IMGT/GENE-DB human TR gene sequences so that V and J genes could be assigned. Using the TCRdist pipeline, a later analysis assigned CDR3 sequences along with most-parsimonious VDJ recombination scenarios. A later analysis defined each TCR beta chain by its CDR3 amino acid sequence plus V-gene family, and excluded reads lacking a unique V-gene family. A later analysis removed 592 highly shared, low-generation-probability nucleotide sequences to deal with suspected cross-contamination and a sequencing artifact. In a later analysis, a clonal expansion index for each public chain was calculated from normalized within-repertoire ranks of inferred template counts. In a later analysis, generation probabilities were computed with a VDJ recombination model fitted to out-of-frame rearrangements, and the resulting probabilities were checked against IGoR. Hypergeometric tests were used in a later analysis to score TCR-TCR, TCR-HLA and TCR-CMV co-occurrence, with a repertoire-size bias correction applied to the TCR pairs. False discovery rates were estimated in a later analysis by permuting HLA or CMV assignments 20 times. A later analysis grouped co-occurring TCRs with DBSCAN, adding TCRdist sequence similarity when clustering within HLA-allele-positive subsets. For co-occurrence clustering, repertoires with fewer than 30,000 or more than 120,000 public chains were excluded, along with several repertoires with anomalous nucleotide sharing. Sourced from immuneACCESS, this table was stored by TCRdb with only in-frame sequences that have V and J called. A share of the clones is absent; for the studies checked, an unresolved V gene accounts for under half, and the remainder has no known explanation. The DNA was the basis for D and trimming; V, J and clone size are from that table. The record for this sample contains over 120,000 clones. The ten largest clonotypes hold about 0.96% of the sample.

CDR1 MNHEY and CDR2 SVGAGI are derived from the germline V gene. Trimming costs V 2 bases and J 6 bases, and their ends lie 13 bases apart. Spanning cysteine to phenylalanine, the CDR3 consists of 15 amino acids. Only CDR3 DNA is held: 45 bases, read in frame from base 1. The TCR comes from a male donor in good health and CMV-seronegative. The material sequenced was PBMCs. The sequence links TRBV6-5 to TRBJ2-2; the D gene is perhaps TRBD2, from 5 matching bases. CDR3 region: CASSYETRRSGELFF. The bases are TGTGCCAGCAGTTACGAGACACGGAGGTCCGGGGAGCTGTTTTTT.